Following are 9 T cell receptor beta chains from one sample sequenced in a study of T-cell memory formation after mild COVID-19. TCRdb independently ran MiXCR on the 5' RACE reads; one entry per CDR3 protein. The sample lists hundreds of thousands of distinct CDR3 sequences; over 15% were seen once. Sequencing was carried out using PBMCs or a T cell subset sorted from them (not recorded which). Source of these receptors: a man aged 18 to 35 who had mild COVID-19 (a few samples of this study predate the infection). Cell type and time point are not known.

The sample holds a few counts of this clonotype. This chain joins TRBV20-1 and TRBJ2-1; unclear D gene. The germline V gene has CDR1 DFQATT and CDR2 SNEGSKA (reference sequence). CDR3 length: 14 residues. V shed 5 bases and J shed 1 base, with 12 bases lying between them. CDR3: CSALPVASYNEQFF. The CDR3 nucleotides are TGCAGTGCTCTCCCAGTGGCGTCCTACAATGAGCAGTTCTTC.

CDR3 sequence reads: CASSPDTMDFSPLHF. The CDR3 nucleotides read TGTGCCAGCAGTCCGGACACTATGGATTTTTCACCCCTCCACTTT. The gene calls are TRBV12-3 or TRBV12-4 and TRBJ1-6; D is possibly TRBD1 (5 bases). CDR3 length: 15 amino acids. Deletions cut 5 bases from V and 9 bases from J, with 17 bases between.

This clonotype has a handful of counts. This chain uses TRBV7-2 with TRBJ2-1, with 11 bases lining up with TRBD2. CDR3 length: 16 amino acids. Germline CDR1 reads SGHTA; CDR2 reads FQGNSA. V gave up 5 bases and J gave up 7 bases; unmatched junction bases: 10. The CDR3 nucleotides read TGTGCCAGCAGCCACGTTACTAGCGGGGGTTATAATGAGCAGTTCTTC. Translated: CASSHVTSGGYNEQFF.

The genes are TRBV5-5 and TRBJ1-5; no clear D gene. Between the trimmed V and J ends, which lost 3 bases and 6 bases, there was a span of 10 bases. This CDR3 has 13 amino acids. Germline V gene data show CDR1 as SGHKS and CDR2 as YYEKEE (reference sequence). The CDR3 bases are TGTGCCAGCAGCTGGCGGGTTAGTCAGCCCCAGCATTTT. Translated: CASSWRVSQPQHF.

This clonotype was seen only a few times. This chain links TRBV24-1 with TRBJ1-2; D remains unclear. The CDR3 is made up of 14 amino acids. Germline V gene sequence: CDR1 KGHDR, CDR2 SFDVKD. Trimming stripped 8 bases from V and 4 bases from J, with 16 bases between. CDR3 protein: CATNRETRTYGYTF. For the CDR3, the DNA is TGTGCCACCAATCGGGAGACAAGGACCTATGGCTACACCTTC.

This clonotype was recorded a few times. J is TRBJ1-2 and V is TRBV12-3 or TRBV12-4; D is possibly TRBD1 (6 bases). The CDR3 is 16 residues long. Trimming removed 5 bases from V and 7 bases from J, with 23 bases in between. The CDR3 spells CASSPGANRVWVGYTF. As DNA, the CDR3 is TGTGCCAGCAGTCCAGGAGCGAACAGGGTTTGGGTTGGCTACACCTTC.

This clonotype was seen ten or more times. The chain uses TRBV7-9 and TRBJ1-5, with D maybe TRBD1 (6 bases). The germline gives CDR1 SEHNR, CDR2 FQNEAQ (reference sequence). The CDR3 is made up of 15 amino acids. Trimming shortened V by 5 bases and J by 5 bases, and 16 bases separated the two germline ends. The CDR3 nucleotides are TGTGCCAGCAGCCCTTTGGGGGGGCAGGATCAGCCCCAGCATTTT. The encoded protein is CASSPLGGQDQPQHF.

This clonotype appeared many times. The V gene is TRBV20-1, the J gene TRBJ2-1, with D possibly being TRBD2 (7 bases). The V gene lost 3 bases and the J gene lost 2 bases, with 11 bases spanning the gap. CDR1 is DFQATT and CDR2 is SNEGSKA in the germline V gene (reference sequence). The CDR3 has 14 residues. In DNA form, the CDR3 reads TGCAGTGCTAGGGGCGGGGGCCCCTACAATGAGCAGTTCTTC. It specifies CSARGGGPYNEQFF.

The CDR3, as DNA: TGTGCCAGCAGCCAAGGACAGGGGAGAGGAGGCTACACCTTC. Protein product: CASSQGQGRGGYTF. The chain has TRBV3-1 and TRBJ1-2; 8 bases map to TRBD1. Germline CDR1 reads LGHDT; CDR2 reads YNNKEL (reference sequence). This CDR3 is 14 amino acids long. Trimming took 1 base from V and 8 from J; bases not matched to a gene: 6.